The rows below give T cell receptor beta chains drawn from one sample of a study of blood T cell repertoires in COVID-19. Here immunoSEQ multiplex PCR was the method, and the copy in TCRdb shows in-frame clones only, minus some. The sample has 240,000 or so clones; about 81% are singletons. The specimen sequenced was peripheral blood. The receptors here all came from a woman aged 60-75 years with active or convalescent COVID-19. Each CDR3 is given with its conserved first and last residue. The D gene is left open where the match is weak. Expanded clones are given a class, and other clones once, few, many or no size at all.

CDR3 | DNA | V | D | size | J
CASSLVGDLYEQYF | TGCGCCAGCAGCTTAGTAGGGGATCTCTACGAGCAGTACTTC | TRBV5-1 | . | . | TRBJ2-7
CASSLGGTSSYEQYF | TGCGCCAGCAGCTTGGGTGGGACTAGCTCCTACGAGCAGTACTTC | TRBV5-1 | TRBD2 | . | TRBJ2-7
CATSRGQGGTEAFF | TGTGCCACCAGCAGAGGACAGGGTGGCACTGAAGCTTTCTTT | TRBV15 | TRBD1 | . | TRBJ1-1
CASSSDRGLTEAFF | TGTGCCAGCAGCAGTGACAGGGGCCTCACTGAAGCTTTCTTT | TRBV27 | TRBD1 | . | TRBJ1-1
CASSHPDRVKPEAFF | TGCGCCAGCAGCCATCCTGACAGGGTCAAGCCTGAAGCTTTCTTT | TRBV4-1 | TRBD1 | once | TRBJ1-1
CASSGREMEQYF | TGTGCCAGTAGTGGCAGGGAAATGGAGCAGTACTTC | TRBV19 | . | . | TRBJ2-7
CASSGAGHRGSYNEQFF | TGTGCCAGCAGTGGGGCGGGGCACCGGGGCTCCTACAATGAGCAGTTCTTC | TRBV2 | . | . | TRBJ2-1
CASSNRQGADNEQFF | TGTGCCAGCTCAAACCGGCAGGGGGCAGACAATGAGCAGTTCTTC | TRBV18 | TRBD1 | . | TRBJ2-1
CASSMQGIVDTQYF | TGTGCCAGCAGTATGCAGGGGATAGTAGATACGCAGTATTTT | TRBV2 | . | . | TRBJ2-3
CASVAGGSTDTQYF | TGTGCCTCGGTAGCGGGGGGAAGCACAGATACGCAGTATTTT | TRBV30 | TRBD2 | . | TRBJ2-3
CASSSGQGYNSPLHF | TGCGCCAGCAGCTCCGGACAGGGCTATAATTCACCCCTCCACTTT | TRBV5-1 | TRBD1 | . | TRBJ1-6
CASTDDGTGTYEQYF | TGTGCCAGCACCGACGACGGGACAGGGACCTACGAGCAGTACTTC | TRBV6-5 | TRBD1 | . | TRBJ2-7
CASKGHLSYGYTF | TGTGCCAGCAAGGGACACCTCTCCTATGGCTACACCTTC | TRBV7-8 | . | . | TRBJ1-2
CAWSVQGVGGYTF | TGTGCCTGGAGTGTACAGGGGGTTGGGGGCTACACCTTC | TRBV30 | TRBD1 | . | TRBJ1-2
CASSLMSGSKNIQYF | TGTGCCAGCAGCCTAATGTCCGGGAGCAAAAACATTCAGTACTTC | TRBV3-1/TRBV3-2 | . | . | TRBJ2-4
CASSSGEGYGYTF | TGTGCCAGCAGTTCAGGGGAGGGGTATGGCTACACCTTC | TRBV7-9 | . | once | TRBJ1-2
CASSHGDRVAEAFF | TGCGCCAGCAGCCACGGTGACAGGGTCGCTGAAGCTTTCTTT | TRBV4-1 | TRBD1 | few | TRBJ1-1
CASSSGTGTGAVNSPLHF | TGTGCCAGCAGCTCAGGGACCGGGACAGGGGCCGTTAATTCACCCCTCCACTTT | TRBV7-9 | TRBD1 | . | TRBJ1-6
CASKWGQGNQPQHF | TGTGCCAGTAAATGGGGACAGGGGAATCAGCCCCAGCATTTT | TRBV19 | TRBD1 | . | TRBJ1-5
CASSQGLAGGDTQYF | TGCGCCAGCAGCCAGGGACTAGCGGGGGGGGATACGCAGTATTTT | TRBV4-1 | TRBD2 | few | TRBJ2-3
CASSLDSRVGGLAFF | TGTGCCAGCAGCTTAGACAGTCGGGTAGGAGGGTTGGCTTTCTTT | TRBV11-2 | . | . | TRBJ1-1
CASSELLTSGGRYNEQFF | TGTGCCAGCAGTGAACTTTTGACTAGCGGGGGCCGTTACAATGAGCAGTTCTTC | TRBV2 | TRBD2 | many | TRBJ2-1
CASSPGGLNTEAFF | TGTGCCAGCAGTCCAGGGGGCCTGAACACTGAAGCTTTCTTT | TRBV2 | TRBD1 | . | TRBJ1-1
CAISPLSFSGGNTDTQYF | TGTGCCATCAGTCCCCTTTCTTTTAGCGGGGGGAACACAGATACGCAGTATTTT | TRBV10-3 | TRBD2 | . | TRBJ2-3
CASSLGREETQYF | TGTGCCAGCAGCTTAGGCAGGGAAGAGACCCAGTACTTC | TRBV11-2 | . | many | TRBJ2-5
CASSPRAGQGLGNEQFF | TGTGCCAGCAGCCCAAGGGCGGGACAGGGATTGGGCAATGAGCAGTTCTTC | TRBV13 | TRBD1 | . | TRBJ2-1
CASSETARSGNTIYF | TGTGCCAGTAGTGAGACAGCTCGCTCTGGAAACACCATATATTTT | TRBV19 | . | few | TRBJ1-3
CASPNRASGGERDTGELFF | TGTGCCAGCCCGAATCGGGCTAGCGGGGGGGAGAGGGACACCGGGGAGCTGTTTTTT | TRBV2 | TRBD2 | . | TRBJ2-2
CASSPWTASTDTQYF | TGTGCCAGCAGTCCTTGGACAGCTAGCACAGATACGCAGTATTTT | TRBV6-5 | . | . | TRBJ2-3
CAWSSASKNTGELFF | TGTGCCTGGAGTTCGGCTAGCAAAAACACCGGGGAGCTGTTTTTT | TRBV30 | . | . | TRBJ2-2
CASKEGRGWYEQYF | TGTGCCAGCAAGGAGGGGCGCGGTTGGTACGAGCAGTACTTC | TRBV28 | . | few | TRBJ2-7
CASRPGQGHTEAFF | TGTGCCAGCAGACCTGGACAGGGGCATACTGAAGCTTTCTTT | TRBV7-3 | TRBD1 | . | TRBJ1-1
CASSYRTSGYQETQYF | TGTGCCAGCAGTTACCGGACTAGCGGGTACCAAGAGACCCAGTACTTC | TRBV6-5 | TRBD2 | . | TRBJ2-5
CASTQFITKVNEQFF | TGCGCCAGCACCCAGTTTATTACTAAGGTGAATGAGCAGTTCTTC | TRBV5-1 | . | few | TRBJ2-1
CASSDAGGPSTDTQYF | TGTGCCAGTAGTGACGCGGGGGGCCCGTCCACAGATACGCAGTATTTT | TRBV19 | TRBD2 | . | TRBJ2-3
CAGSIRRYQTAPNYEQYF | TGTGCCGGTAGTATCCGGCGGTATCAGACAGCTCCGAACTACGAGCAGTACTTC | TRBV19 | . | . | TRBJ2-7
CASSPLTRGGNTEAFF | TGTGCCAGCTCACCACTTACTCGGGGGGGAAACACTGAAGCTTTCTTT | TRBV18 | . | . | TRBJ1-1
CASSPVQFGGAHTQYF | TGTGCCAGCAGCCCCGTCCAGTTCGGGGGGGCCCATACGCAGTATTTT | TRBV11-2 | TRBD2 | . | TRBJ2-3
CASSLGTGEIYEQYF | TGTGCCAGCAGCTTAGGGACAGGGGAAATCTACGAGCAGTACTTC | TRBV7-3 | TRBD1 | . | TRBJ2-7
CASSMGRQGSNQPQHF | TGTGCCAGTAGTATGGGCCGACAGGGTAGCAATCAGCCCCAGCATTTT | TRBV19 | TRBD1 | few | TRBJ1-5
CASRTNRASGNTIYF | TGTGCCAGCAGGACTAACAGGGCCTCTGGAAACACCATATATTTT | TRBV6-5 | . | . | TRBJ1-3
CASSRGTAGYTF | TGTGCCAGCAGCCGCGGGACAGCTGGCTACACCTTC | TRBV12-3/TRBV12-4 | TRBD1 | . | TRBJ1-2
CASSIETGGSEAFF | TGTGCCAGCAGTATCGAGACAGGAGGATCTGAAGCTTTCTTT | TRBV2 | . | . | TRBJ1-1
CASSEQGSTEAFF | TGCGCCAGCAGTGAGCAGGGGAGCACTGAAGCTTTCTTT | TRBV10-2 | . | . | TRBJ1-1
CASHILAGGGETQYF | TGTGCCAGCCATATCCTAGCGGGGGGAGGAGAGACCCAGTACTTC | TRBV5-4 | TRBD2 | once | TRBJ2-5
CASSRRQGNYGYTF | TGTGCCAGCAGCCGTCGACAGGGTAACTATGGCTACACCTTC | TRBV3-1/TRBV3-2 | TRBD1 | few | TRBJ1-2
CAWSVRTHPNTGELFF | TGTGCCTGGAGTGTCCGGACACACCCGAACACCGGGGAGCTGTTTTTT | TRBV30 | . | once | TRBJ2-2
CASSPRGRGQETQYF | TGTGCCAGCAGCCCGCGGGGGAGGGGCCAAGAGACCCAGTACTTC | TRBV9 | TRBD2 | . | TRBJ2-5
CASSGGNPLYGYTF | TGCGCCAGCAGCGGGGGGAACCCACTCTATGGCTACACCTTC | TRBV5-1 | . | . | TRBJ1-2
CASRGGNTGELFF | TGCGCCAGCAGAGGGGGTAACACCGGGGAGCTGTTTTTT | TRBV4-1 | . | many | TRBJ2-2
CATAPQGTGELFF | TGTGCCACCGCGCCACAGGGAACCGGGGAGCTGTTTTTT | TRBV3-1/TRBV3-2 | . | . | TRBJ2-2
CASSLSQKQYF | TGTGCCAGCAGTTTATCCCAAAAGCAGTACTTC | TRBV12-3/TRBV12-4 | . | few | TRBJ2-7